The clone carrying this T cell receptor beta chain appeared a single time. What it recognizes is unknown. Unique molecular identifiers were built into the TCRbeta library. TCRdb re-called the PCR reads with MiXCR, one entry per CDR3 protein. The table lists some 550,000 distinct CDR3 sequences, roughly 23% of them singletons, with 11% to 15% in the top ten. The data belong to a study of T-cell reconstitution after alpha-beta-depleted transplantation in children. Notes on the study in general: T-cell counts and diversity were attributed mostly to newly produced T cells one year after transplant.

This clonotype was sampled from a boy under two years old who had a stem cell transplant for acute myeloid leukemia, so the T cells may come from the graft donor. The source material was PBMCs, mostly from graft donor cells, sampled 360 days after TCRalphabeta/CD19-depleted stem cell transplant.

The chain's CDR3 is CASSGLPRETQYF. The CDR3 DNA follows: TGTGCCAGCAGCGGCCTGCCCCGGGAGACCCAGTACTTC. This chain links TRBV5-5 with TRBJ2-5; no clear D. Trimming left V 4 bases short and J 5 bases short, with 12 bases between. The germline V gene has CDR1 SGHKS and CDR2 YYEKEE (reference sequence). There are 13 residues in the CDR3.